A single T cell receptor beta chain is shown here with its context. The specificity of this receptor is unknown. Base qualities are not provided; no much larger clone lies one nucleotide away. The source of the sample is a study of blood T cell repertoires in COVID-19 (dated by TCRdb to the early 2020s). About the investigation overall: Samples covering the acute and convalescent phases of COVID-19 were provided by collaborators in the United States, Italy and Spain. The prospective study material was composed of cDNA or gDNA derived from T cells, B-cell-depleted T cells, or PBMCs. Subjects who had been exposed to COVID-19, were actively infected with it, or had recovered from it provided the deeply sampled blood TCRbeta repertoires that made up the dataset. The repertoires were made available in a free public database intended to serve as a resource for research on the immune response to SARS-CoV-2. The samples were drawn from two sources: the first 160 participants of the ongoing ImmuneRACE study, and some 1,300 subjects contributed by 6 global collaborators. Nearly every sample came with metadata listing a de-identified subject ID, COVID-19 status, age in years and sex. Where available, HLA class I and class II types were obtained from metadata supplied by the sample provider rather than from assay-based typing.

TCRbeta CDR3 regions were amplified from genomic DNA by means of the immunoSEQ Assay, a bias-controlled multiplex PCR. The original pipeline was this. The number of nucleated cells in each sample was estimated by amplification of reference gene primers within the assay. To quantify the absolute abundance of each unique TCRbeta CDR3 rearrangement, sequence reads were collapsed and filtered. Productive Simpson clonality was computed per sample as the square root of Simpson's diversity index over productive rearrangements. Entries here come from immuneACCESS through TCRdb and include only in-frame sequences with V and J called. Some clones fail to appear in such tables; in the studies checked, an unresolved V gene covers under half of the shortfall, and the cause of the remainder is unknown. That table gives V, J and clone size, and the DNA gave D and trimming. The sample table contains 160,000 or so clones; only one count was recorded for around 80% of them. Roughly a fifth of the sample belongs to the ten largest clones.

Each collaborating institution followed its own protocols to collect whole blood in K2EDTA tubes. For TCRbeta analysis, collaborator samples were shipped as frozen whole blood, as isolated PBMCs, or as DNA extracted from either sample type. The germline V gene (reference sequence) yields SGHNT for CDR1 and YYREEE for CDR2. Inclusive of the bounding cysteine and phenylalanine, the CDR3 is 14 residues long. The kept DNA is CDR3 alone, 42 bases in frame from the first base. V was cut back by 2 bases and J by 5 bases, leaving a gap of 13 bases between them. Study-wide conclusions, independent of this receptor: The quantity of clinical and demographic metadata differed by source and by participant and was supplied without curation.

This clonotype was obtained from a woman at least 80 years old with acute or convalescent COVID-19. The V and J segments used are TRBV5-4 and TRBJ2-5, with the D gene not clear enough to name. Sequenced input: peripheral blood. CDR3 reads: CASSFPISRETQYF. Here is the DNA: TGTGCCAGCAGCTTTCCTATTAGCCGGGAGACCCAGTACTTC. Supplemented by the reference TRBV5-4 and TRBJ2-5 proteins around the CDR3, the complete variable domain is ETGVTQSPTHLIKTRGQQVTLRCSSQSGHNTVSWYQQALGQGPQFIFQYYREEENGRGNFPPRFSGLQFPNYSSELNVNALELDDSALYLCASSFPISRETQYFGPGTRLLVL.